This T cell receptor (beta chain) derives from a study of shared clonotypes between healthy human individuals. Study in general: Donor composition was a couple of women and a few men, aged 18 to 49. General study findings and limits: Only a few donors were included, so the genetic and exposure-history diversity represented was limited.

The junction had 7 bases not matched to a gene; V was cut back by 0 bases and J by 7 bases. CDR3 length: 14 amino acids. Germline V gives CDR1 GTSNPN, CDR2 SVGIG (reference sequence). This table comes from immunoSEQ multiplex PCR, and its TCRdb copy is limited to in-frame clones, with some not included. The table includes some 2,000,000 clones, under 97% detected once. Details on this clone: Its antigen remains unidentified.

The TCR was taken from a man between 18 and 35 years old in good health. Sequencing input: naive CD4+ T cells sorted from blood. This sample's subset: CD45RA+ positively selected. The rearrangement uses TRBV30 and TRBJ1-2, with 8 positions matching TRBD1. Here the CDR3 DNA reads TGTGCCTGGAGTGTTGGCTTCACAGGGGGTGGCTACACCTTC. It codes for CAWSVGFTGGGYTF.